This T cell receptor beta chain was retrieved from a study of CD8+ T cells in alopecia areata. CD4+ cells from 4 to 6 patients were sorted into CD25+CD127- cells. Lesional scalp punch biopsies and peripheral blood came from alopecia areata patients. Sequencing relied on a cDNA template that was reverse transcribed from extracted RNA. The assay was immunoSEQ multiplex PCR, and TCRdb's table has in-frame clones only and misses some. Of thousands of clones listed, around 64% were seen once; the top ten hold 2.5% to 3%. Comments on this clone: Its cognate antigen is unknown.

Trimming took 1 base from V and 4 from J, leaving 6 bases between them. The germline gives CDR1 SGDLS, CDR2 YYNGEE. The CDR3 has 13 amino acids. Study observations and caveats: Relative to normal scalp, lesional scalp, especially alopecia totalis/universalis, showed higher clonality. Tissue-resident alphabeta T cells belonging to normal skin likewise get sequenced within scalp specimens.

The rearrangement links TRBV9 to TRBJ1-5; D is unclear. What was sequenced was CD4+ Tregs sorted from blood. This receptor was obtained from a human donor with alopecia areata. CDR3 loop: CASSVLGNQPQHF. The CDR3 nucleotides read TGTGCCAGCAGCGTACTAGGGAATCAGCCCCAGCATTTT.